The 26 T cell receptor beta chains below were found in one sample sequenced in a study of glioma-infiltrating T cells. Using RNA template, CDR3s of TCR alpha and beta were amplified with iRepertoire arm-PCR. TCRdb reanalysed the multiplex PCR reads using MiXCR and keeps one entry per CDR3 protein. This sample yields under 200,000 distinct CDR3 sequences, of which about 40% are seen a single time; roughly 5.2% belongs to the top ten. Sequenced sample: glioma tissue, nonneoplastic brain tissue, or PBMCs (not recorded which). Receptors originate from a human donor with low-grade glioma or glioblastoma, undergoing nonglioma brain surgery, or in good health (not recorded which).

This clonotype was picked up many times. This chain links TRBV20-1 with TRBJ2-7, with 9 positions matching TRBD1. The CDR3 covers 14 residues. V trimming: 4 bases; J trimming: 5 bases; junction bases outside the gene matches: 9. The germline gives CDR1 DFQATT, CDR2 SNEGSKA (reference sequence). The CDR3 protein is CSAIRTGVGDEQYF. CDR3 nucleotide sequence: TGCAGTGCTATCAGGACAGGGGTCGGCGACGAGCAGTACTTC.

Of note for this clonotype: One end of the junction varies from germline; a read error may be responsible. The rearrangement links TRBV11-3 to TRBJ2-7; D is unresolved. The CDR3 covers 13 residues. The V gene's germline CDR1 is SGHNT and CDR2 YENEEA. This chain's CDR3 is CASSLRQSFEQYF. CDR3 nucleotides: TGTGCCAGCAGCTTACGTCAGTCCTTCGAGCAGTACTTC.

The chain couples TRBV5-6 to TRBJ2-7, with D uncertain. CDR3 length: 12 residues. Germline CDR1 is SGHDT and CDR2 is YYEEEE. Trimming removed 0 bases from V and 2 bases from J, with 3 bases in between. CDR3 protein: CASSLATYEQYF. CDR3 sequence (DNA): TGTGCCAGCAGCTTGGCTACCTACGAGCAGTACTTC.

In its sample, this clonotype was seen once. At one of its ends the junction is not consistent with the germline gene, which may arise from a read error. This chain connects TRBV10-3 to TRBJ1-1; unclear D gene. The length of the CDR3 is 13 residues. The germline gives CDR1 ENHRY, CDR2 SYGVKD. CDR3 coding DNA: TGTTCCATCAGTGAGTCCAGGAACACTGAAGCTTCCTTT. Encoded protein: CSISESRNTEASF.

The rearrangement joins TRBV7-2 to TRBJ2-1, with no clear D. CDR1 is SGHTA, CDR2 FQGNSA, per germline. V gave up 1 base and J gave up 11 bases, with 3 bases separating them. CDR3 length: 10 residues. CDR3 residues: CASSLDQQFF. The CDR3 DNA sequence: TGTGCCAGCAGCTTAGACCAGCAGTTCTTC. The entire variable domain, with the rest obtained from reference TRBV7-2 and TRBJ2-1, is as follows: GAGVSQSPSNKVTEKGKDVELRCDPISGHTALYWYRQSLGQGLEFLIYFQGNSAPDKSGLPSDRFSAERTGGSVSTLTIQRTQQEDSAVYLCASSLDQQFFGPGTRLTVL.

A remark on this clonotype: Possible read error: a much larger clone is one base away. This chain joins TRBV2 and TRBJ1-1; D ambiguous. Germline V CDR1 and CDR2: SNHLY, FYNNEI. The CDR3 totals 14 residues. This CDR3 is CASNEHRMNTEALF. For the CDR3, the DNA is TGTGCCAGCAATGAACATCGGATGAACACTGAAGCTTTATTT.

This clonotype was detected once. CDR3 sequence: CASRLWTGGSQPQHF. DNA of the CDR3: TGTGCCAGCAGACTCTGGACAGGGGGGAGTCAGCCCCAGCATTTT. This sequence joins TRBV6-5 and TRBJ1-5; 10 bases align to TRBD1. This CDR3 has 15 amino acids. Germline V gene sequence: CDR1 MNHEY, CDR2 SVGAGI. After removal of 6 bases from V and 6 bases from J, the junction contained 8 bases not matched to a gene.

About this clonotype: Since a much larger clone is just one base distant, this may be a read error. The gene calls are TRBV7-9 and TRBJ2-1; D gene ambiguous. The germline V gene encodes CDR1 SEHNR and CDR2 FQNEAQ (reference sequence). CDR3 length: 14 amino acids. CDR3 bases: TGTGGCAGCAGCCCATCTGGACCGAAGCGTGAGCAGTTCTTC. This sequence encodes CGSSPSGPKREQFF.

This chain joins TRBV25-1 and TRBJ2-3, with TRBD2 as a possible D gene (5 bases). This CDR3 is built from 16 residues. Trimming took off 5 bases at V and 3 bases at J, with 18 bases between the two ends. In germline, CDR1 is MGHDK, CDR2 SYGVNS. Here the CDR3 reads CASSQNTRAETDTQYF. The DNA of the CDR3 is TGTGCCAGCAGTCAAAATACTAGGGCGGAGACAGATACGCAGTATTTT.

This clonotype was seen many times. V usage is TRBV15 and J usage is TRBJ2-7, with unresolved D. CDR1 and CDR2 from the germline V gene are LNHNV and YYDKDF (reference sequence). This CDR3 region has 13 residues. V was trimmed by 0 bases and J by 0 bases, leaving 3 bases between them. The CDR3 DNA follows: TGTGCCACCAGCAGAGATCCCTCCTACGAGCAGTACTTC. Amino acids: CATSRDPSYEQYF.

On this clonotype: The junction and the germline gene differ at one end; a read error may be behind it. This chain uses TRBV4-1 with TRBJ2-5; D is perhaps TRBD1 or TRBD2 (5 bases each). Germline V gene sequence: CDR1 MGHRA, CDR2 YSYEKL. CDR3 length: 17 amino acids. Here the CDR3 DNA reads TGCGCCAGCAGACAAGATATTCGAAGGGGACCTCAAGAGACCCAGTACTTC. Amino acids: CASRQDIRRGPQETQYF.

The gene calls are TRBV18 and TRBJ2-7, with a weak D call TRBD2 (5 bases). Germline V lookup: CDR1 KGHSH, CDR2 LQKENI. CDR3 size: 14 residues. Trimming took 1 base from V and 6 from J, leaving 13 bases between them. The CDR3 nucleotides read TGTGCCAGCTCACCACGACCCGAAGAGGGCGAGCAGTACTTC. This translates into CASSPRPEEGEQYF.

The chain links TRBV5-4 to TRBJ1-1; the D is unclear. Trimming shortened V by 5 bases and J by 2 bases, and 16 bases separated the two germline ends. The CDR3 totals 15 residues. CDR1 and CDR2 (germline): SGHNT, YYREEE (reference sequence). CDR3 nucleotide sequence: TGTGCCAGCAGATCTGGGCGTACAGCTAACACTGAAGCTTTCTTT. As protein: CASRSGRTANTEAFF.

This clonotype has ten or more counts. This sequence joins TRBV2 and TRBJ1-1; D gene unclear. The CDR3 contains 15 residues. Germline V gene sequence: CDR1 SNHLY, CDR2 FYNNEI. The V gene lost 5 bases and the J gene lost 4 bases, with 17 bases spanning the gap. The CDR3: CASSSPSSPSTEAFF. In nucleotides, the CDR3 is TGTGCCAGCAGTTCCCCTTCCTCCCCGTCCACTGAAGCTTTCTTT. The full variable domain, completed using reference TRBV2 and TRBJ1-1, is EPEVTQTPSHQVTQMGQEVILRCVPISNHLYFYWYRQILGQKVEFLVSFYNNEISEKSEIFDDQFSVERPDGSNFTLKIRSTKLEDSAMYFCASSSPSSPSTEAFFGQGTRLTVV.

About this clonotype itself: A much larger clone lies one base from this, so it may be a read error. The chain is built from TRBV12-3 or TRBV12-4 and TRBJ1-2; unclear D gene. The CDR3 runs 12 residues. The V and J ends lost 3 bases and 9 bases respectively, with 11 bases between them. The CDR3 loop reads CASSLVQYSYTF. The DNA of the CDR3 is TGTGCCAGCAGTTTGGTCCAATACAGCTACACCTTC.

Remarks on this clonotype: A much larger clonotype is one base distant, so this may be a read error. The chain has TRBV28 and TRBJ2-4; the D is unclear. Germline-derived CDR1 and CDR2 are MDHEN and SYDVKM. The CDR3 is made up of 15 amino acids. The V end lost 7 bases, the J end lost 0 bases, and 13 bases lay between the germline ends. As DNA, the CDR3 is TGTGCCAGCACATCAGCTGCCCTAGCCAAAAACATTCAGTACTTC. Translation: CASTSAALAKNIQYF.

This clonotype was detected ten times or more. The gene calls are TRBV19 and TRBJ1-5; maybe TRBD1 (5 bases). In germline, CDR1 is LNHDA, CDR2 SQIVND (reference sequence). Between the trimmed V and J ends, which lost 4 bases and 3 bases, there was a span of 13 bases. CDR3 length equals 15 residues. The CDR3 coding sequence is TGTGCCAGTAGTACCGCGACAGTAGCCAATCAGCCCCAGCATTTT. It specifies CASSTATVANQPQHF.

This clonotype was recorded many times. The chain employs TRBV7-2 and TRBJ2-3; D uncertain. The V gene lost 3 bases and the J gene lost 7 bases, with 5 bases spanning the gap. CDR1 is SGHTA and CDR2 is FQGNSA in the germline V gene. This CDR3 comprises 11 residues. The DNA for the CDR3 is TGTGCCAGCAGCTTTTCGAATACGCAGTATTTT. Protein sequence: CASSFSNTQYF. Full variable domain (rest looked up from reference TRBV7-2 and TRBJ2-3): GAGVSQSPSNKVTEKGKDVELRCDPISGHTALYWYRQSLGQGLEFLIYFQGNSAPDKSGLPSDRFSAERTGGSVSTLTIQRTQQEDSAVYLCASSFSNTQYFGPGTRLTVL.

Remarks on this clonotype: This may stem from a read error, because a much larger clone lies one nucleotide away. The rearrangement links TRBV7-2 to TRBJ2-1, with D perhaps being TRBD1 or TRBD2 (5 bases each). The CDR3 runs 13 residues. Germline loops: CDR1 SGHTA, CDR2 FQGNSA. CDR3 loop: CASSLARDQRQLF. DNA of the CDR3: TGTGCCAGCAGCTTAGCCCGGGACCAACGGCAGCTCTTC.

This clonotype was seen many times. The chain has TRBV2 and TRBJ1-3, with D possibly TRBD1 on 6 matching bases. The CDR3 runs 12 residues. The germline V gene has CDR1 SNHLY and CDR2 FYNNEI. Deletions cut 7 bases from V and 8 bases from J, with 12 bases between. The CDR3 DNA sequence: TGTGCCAGCAACAGGGCCCTAGACACCATATATTTT. Translated, it gives CASNRALDTIYF.

The rearrangement uses TRBV29-1 and TRBJ1-1; 8 nucleotides agree with TRBD1. The germline gives CDR1 SQVTM, CDR2 ANQGSEA. Trimming cost V 7 bases and J 4 bases; bases outside gene matches: 8. There are 13 residues in the CDR3. The CDR3 protein is CSGQGSGGTEAFF. The CDR3, as DNA: TGCAGCGGACAGGGGTCGGGGGGCACTGAAGCTTTCTTT.

This clonotype has ten or more counts. This chain joins TRBV27 and TRBJ1-4; no clear D gene. The CDR3 is 12 amino acids. Germline CDR1 and CDR2: MNHEY and SMNVEV (reference sequence). With 6 bases removed from V and 5 bases from J, the gap between germline ends came to 7 bases. The CDR3 region is CASRRENEKLFF. The CDR3 bases are TGTGCCAGCAGGCGGGAAAATGAAAAACTGTTTTTT.

This clonotype was seen a single time. Possible read error: a much larger clone is one base away. The chain has TRBV10-3 and TRBJ1-1; the D is unclear. The V and J ends lost 3 bases and 3 bases respectively, with 11 bases between them. Germline V gene sequence: CDR1 ENHRY, CDR2 SYGVKD. The CDR3 loop spans 14 amino acids. The DNA for the CDR3 is TGTGCCATCAGTGATTCGTACAGTTACACTGAAGCTTTCTTT. This encodes CAISDSYSYTEAFF.

With regard to this clonotype: This may come from a read error, since a much larger clone is one base off. This sequence joins TRBV20-1 and TRBJ2-5, with D possibly TRBD2 on 5 matching bases. This CDR3 spans 13 amino acids. V lost 1 base to trimming and J lost 5 bases, with 11 bases between them. The germline CDR1 and CDR2 sequences are DFQATT and SNEGSKA (reference sequence). The CDR3 region is CSARGNTGETQYF. The CDR3 bases are TGCAGTGCTAGAGGCAACACGGGGGAGACCCAGTACTTC.

Comment on this clonotype: Being one base from a much bigger clone, this may be a read error. The rearrangement links TRBV6-1 to TRBJ1-1, with TRBD1 as a possible D gene (5 bases). The CDR3 has 14 amino acids. CDR1 MNHNS and CDR2 SASEGT come from the germline V gene. V lost 5 bases and J lost 6, with 16 bases in between. In DNA, the CDR3 is TGTGCCAGCAGTAGGGCAGGGAGAGGCTCTGAAGCTTTCTTT. Protein product: CASSRAGRGSEAFF.

With regard to this clonotype: Germline is not matched at one junction end, which may reflect a read error. The chain has TRBV25-1 and TRBJ1-2, with D tentatively TRBD1 (6 bases). This CDR3 comprises 18 residues. From germline, CDR1 is MGHDK and CDR2 SYGVNS. The CDR3 reads CASSEYALFTGSNYGYSF. The DNA for the CDR3 is TGTGCCAGTAGTGAATATGCCCTTTTTACAGGGTCTAACTATGGCTACAGCTTC.